Listed below are T cell receptor beta chains from one sample, sequenced in a study of cytomegalovirus exposure and HLA in healthy donors. Sequenced by immunoSEQ multiplex PCR; TCRdb stores in-frame clones only, minus some. The sample consists of over 95,000 clones, approximately 80% of them appearing once. The sequenced material came from PBMCs. The receptors were sampled from a female donor in good health and CMV-seronegative. CDR3s include the opening cysteine and the closing phenylalanine or tryptophan. The order of the fields is clone size, CDR3 length, D gene, V gene, J gene, CDR3 DNA, CDR3 protein. The D gene is left open where the match is weak. Size is omitted from some rows. Given values are once, few, many or a class for expanded clones.

>few|12|.|TRBV7-9|TRBJ2-7
TGTTCCAGCAGCTTAGACTTTGACGAGCAGTACTTC
CSSSLDFDEQYF
>.|18|TRBD1|TRBV6-1|TRBJ2-4
TGTGCCAGCAGTGAATGGGCTCCCGGGACAGCAACCAAAAACATTCAGTACTTC
CASSEWAPGTATKNIQYF
>.|14|TRBD1|TRBV27|TRBJ1-1
TGTGCCAGCAGTGTCGGGACAGTGAACACTGAAGCTTTCTTT
CASSVGTVNTEAFF
>.|16|.|TRBV5-1|TRBJ2-1
TGCGCCAGCAGCTTGGTGGGCCGGTTTCACGCTTCACAGCAGTTCTTC
CASSLVGRFHASQQFF
>few|14|TRBD1|TRBV6-6|TRBJ2-7
TGTGCCAGCAACCCAGGGGGTAGATCCTACGAGCAGTACTTC
CASNPGGRSYEQYF
>.|15|TRBD1|TRBV6-1|TRBJ2-5
TGTGCCAGCAGTGAAGGGACAGGGGTTTTTGGGACCCAGTACTTC
CASSEGTGVFGTQYF
>.|15|TRBD2|TRBV13|TRBJ2-3
TGTGCCAGCAGCCCAAGCGGGGCCAGCACAGATACGCAGTATTTT
CASSPSGASTDTQYF
>.|12|TRBD1|TRBV27|TRBJ2-3
TGTGCCACCGGGACAGGGTTGGATACGCAGTATTTT
CATGTGLDTQYF
>.|17|.|TRBV7-6|TRBJ2-2
TGTGCCAGCAGCTTAATTGTGTCCGGGACGAACACCGGGGAGCTGTTTTTT
CASSLIVSGTNTGELFF
>.|14|TRBD1|TRBV2|TRBJ1-2
TGTGCCAGCAGTGAACGACAGGGTACCTATGGCTACACCTTC
CASSERQGTYGYTF
>.|16|TRBD2|TRBV5-1|TRBJ2-2
TGCGCCACCCCAGGGAGTAGCGGGGAGAACACCGGGGAGCTGTTTTTT
CATPGSSGENTGELFF
>.|14|.|TRBV5-4|TRBJ1-4
TGTGCCAGCAGCTCAGAGGCCTTATCTGAAAAACTGTTTTTT
CASSSEALSEKLFF
>.|11|.|TRBV25-1|TRBJ1-1
TGTGCCAGCAGTGAAGCAGGGGCCGCTTTCTTT
CASSEAGAAFF
>few|13|.|TRBV5-1|TRBJ1-2
TGCGCCAGCAGTACCGGCAGAGGCGATGGCTACACCTTC
CASSTGRGDGYTF
>.|14|.|TRBV7-9|TRBJ2-3
TGTGCCAGCAGCTTGGTCAGGGACACAGATACGCAGTATTTT
CASSLVRDTDTQYF
>.|14|.|TRBV6-1|TRBJ2-1
TGTGCCAGCCATGGGCGCCCCTCCTACAATGAGCAGTTCTTC
CASHGRPSYNEQFF
>.|14|TRBD2|TRBV19|TRBJ2-3
TGTGCCAGTAGTGATCGGGGGGGGCCAGATACGCAGTATTTT
CASSDRGGPDTQYF
>.|16|TRBD2|TRBV28|TRBJ2-3
TGTGCCAGCACCCTGGGGGAGGGGTCCCGCACAGATACGCAGTATTTT
CASTLGEGSRTDTQYF
>.|13|.|TRBV7-8|TRBJ2-1
TGTGCCAGCAGCTTGTCAGGGCGGTATGAGCAGTTCTTC
CASSLSGRYEQFF
>.|13|.|TRBV5-8|TRBJ1-2
TGTGCCAGCAGCCCGAACCTTAGTGGTGGCTACACCTTC
CASSPNLSGGYTF
>few|15|TRBD2|TRBV7-9|TRBJ2-7
TGTGCCAGCAGCTTAGCTGGTAGCGGGGGGTACGAGCAGTACTTC
CASSLAGSGGYEQYF
>.|14|.|TRBV10-3|TRBJ1-4
TGTGCCATCAGTGAGGACAGTTTGAATGAAAAACTGTTTTTT
CAISEDSLNEKLFF
>.|15|TRBD1|TRBV2|TRBJ1-1
TGTGCCAGCAGTATAGACAGGGAAGGGAACACTGAAGCTTTCTTT
CASSIDREGNTEAFF
>.|13|.|TRBV27|TRBJ2-7
TGTGCCAGCAGTTTGTCCAACGGCTACGAGCAGTACTTC
CASSLSNGYEQYF
>.|15|TRBD1|TRBV25-1|TRBJ2-2
TGTGCCAGCAGGGGTGACAGGGCGAACACCGGGGAGCTGTTTTTT
CASRGDRANTGELFF
>.|14|TRBD1|TRBV6-1|TRBJ1-6
TGTGCCAGCAGTGGGGACAGGGAGTCCTCACCCCTCCACTTT
CASSGDRESSPLHF
>.|15|.|TRBV6-5|TRBJ1-4
TGTGCCAGCAGTTACTCGACGGTGACGAGGGAAAAACTGTTTTTT
CASSYSTVTREKLFF
>.|14|TRBD1|TRBV7-2|TRBJ1-1
TGTGCCAGCAGCCCAACGCGACAGGGGGCTGAAGCTTTCTTT
CASSPTRQGAEAFF
>.|15|TRBD2|TRBV7-3|TRBJ2-3
TGTGCCAGCAGCTACCTAGCGGGGGGTTGGAATACGCAGTATTTT
CASSYLAGGWNTQYF
>.|11|.|TRBV20-1|TRBJ1-1
TGCAGTGCTAGGGACAGCACTGAAGCTTTCTTT
CSARDSTEAFF
>.|12|.|TRBV2|TRBJ2-5
TGTGCCAATACCCGGGATCAAGAGACCCAGTACTTC
CANTRDQETQYF
>.|13|TRBD1|TRBV30|TRBJ1-2
TGTGCCTGGAGTGCAGGGGGCGGGGATGGCTACACCTTC
CAWSAGGGDGYTF
>.|18|TRBD2|TRBV4-2|TRBJ2-7
TGTGCCAGCAGCCAACCCAGCGGACTAGCGGGGGCCTCCTACGAGCAGTACTTC
CASSQPSGLAGASYEQYF
>few|16|TRBD2|TRBV11-2|TRBJ2-2
TGTGCCAGCAGCATGAGCGGGGGGGCCTCTGCCGGGGAGCTGTTTTTT
CASSMSGGASAGELFF
>.|13|TRBD1|TRBV27|TRBJ2-7
TGTGCCAGCAGTTGGACAGGGGTATCCGAGCAGTACTTC
CASSWTGVSEQYF
>.|15|TRBD2|TRBV19|TRBJ2-1
TGTGCCAGTAGTAACCCGGGACTAGCCTCCGTTGAGCAGTTCTTC
CASSNPGLASVEQFF
>once|13|.|TRBV2|TRBJ2-5
TGTGCCAGCACCGGGGGATGGCAAGAGACCCAGTACTTC
CASTGGWQETQYF
>.|18|TRBD2|TRBV9|TRBJ2-3
TGTGCCAGCAGCGCAGGGACTAGCGGGGGGGCGAGGGAAGATACGCAGTATTTT
CASSAGTSGGAREDTQYF
>.|16|.|TRBV4-2|TRBJ2-3
TGTGCCAGCAGCCAAGATCTGGGGGCGCCCACAGATACGCAGTATTTT
CASSQDLGAPTDTQYF
>.|13|.|TRBV27|TRBJ1-5
TGTGCCAGCAGTTTTTCTGAGAATCAGCCCCAGCATTTT
CASSFSENQPQHF
>.|15|TRBD1|TRBV19|TRBJ1-5
TGTGCCAGTAGGGTAGGGGGCGCGGGCAATCAGCCCCAGCATTTT
CASRVGGAGNQPQHF
>.|15|TRBD1|TRBV11-1|TRBJ2-7
TGTGCCAGCAGCCCTGACAGGGCTAGCTCCTACGAGCAGTACTTC
CASSPDRASSYEQYF
>few|16|TRBD2|TRBV4-3|TRBJ2-2
TGCGCCAGCAGCCCCGGGACTAGCGGGGTCACCGGGGAGCTGTTTTTT
CASSPGTSGVTGELFF
>.|10|.|TRBV6-6|TRBJ2-4
TGTGCCAGCCGGTTCGACATTCAGTACTTC
CASRFDIQYF
>.|17|.|TRBV18|TRBJ1-5
TGTGCCAGCTCACCACTTGGGTTAGCCGATAGCAATCAGCCCCAGCATTTT
CASSPLGLADSNQPQHF
>few|16|TRBD1|TRBV7-2|TRBJ1-4
TGTGCCAGCAGGGGACAGGGGACAGCAACTAATGAAAAACTGTTTTTT
CASRGQGTATNEKLFF
>.|13|.|TRBV2|TRBJ1-6
TGTGCCAGCAGTACGGGGAGGAATTCACCCCTCCACTTT
CASSTGRNSPLHF
>.|12|.|TRBV7-7|TRBJ2-5
TGTGCTAGCAGCCCAAACCAAGAGACCCAGTACTTC
CASSPNQETQYF
>.|14|.|TRBV5-6|TRBJ1-1
TGTGCCAGCAGTGGGAACAGGCTGAACACTGAAGCTTTCTTT
CASSGNRLNTEAFF
>.|16|.|TRBV6-1|TRBJ2-7
TGTGCCAGCAGTGAACTGTACCGGGACAACTCCTACGAGCAGTACTTC
CASSELYRDNSYEQYF
>.|15|.|TRBV4-1|TRBJ2-1
TGCGCCAGCAGCCAAGATGGGGCGCCAAGAGATGAGCAGTTCTTC
CASSQDGAPRDEQFF
>once|14|.|TRBV30|TRBJ1-1
TGTGCCTGGAGTGTAAGTACAATGAACACTGAAGCTTTCTTT
CAWSVSTMNTEAFF
>.|13|.|TRBV5-1|TRBJ1-6
TGCGCCAGCAGCTTGTCGGGTGATTCACCCCTCCACTTT
CASSLSGDSPLHF